This entry lists 13 T cell receptor beta chains sequenced from one sample in a study of graft-versus-host responses after intestinal transplantation. These TCRs' antigens remain unknown. Sequenced by immunoSEQ multiplex PCR; TCRdb stores in-frame clones only, minus some. Of tens of thousands of clones in the sample, 80% to 95% are singletons; the top ten hold around 0.49%. The sample consisted of unstimulated CD8+ T cells sorted from spleen or lymph node cells, taken before intestinal transplant. The receptors come from a human donor who received an intestinal transplant.

The CDR3 sequence is CASSPVGLRTEAFF. In DNA, the CDR3 is TGTGCCAGCAGTCCCGTGGGGCTGAGAACTGAAGCTTTCTTT. The rearrangement uses TRBV27 and TRBJ1-1; a possible D gene is TRBD1 (5 bases). With 5 bases removed from V and 5 bases from J, the gap between germline ends came to 15 bases. This CDR3 contains 14 residues. Germline V gene data show CDR1 as MNHEY and CDR2 as SMNVEV (reference sequence).

The genes are TRBV10-2 and TRBJ1-1; D possibly corresponds to TRBD1 (5 bases). The CDR3 has 14 residues. The germline V gene has CDR1 WSHSY and CDR2 SAAADI. V lost 3 bases to trimming and J lost 1 base, with 9 bases between them. CDR3 sequence reads: CASSDLGQNTEAFF. The CDR3 coding sequence is TGCGCCAGCAGTGACCTAGGACAGAACACTGAAGCTTTCTTT.

Only one count was recorded for this clone. The chain employs TRBV11-2 and TRBJ2-2, with 11 nucleotides matching TRBD2. The CDR3 covers 17 residues. After removal of 5 bases from V and 4 bases from J, the junction contained 9 bases not matched to a gene. Germline CDR1 reads SGHAT; CDR2 reads FQNNGV. CDR3 DNA: TGTGCCAGCAGCACCTGGCACCTAGCGGGGGGCACCGGGGAGCTGTTTTTT. Protein: CASSTWHLAGGTGELFF.

The genes are TRBV13 and TRBJ2-1; D may be TRBD2 (5 bases). The V and J ends lost 2 bases and 6 bases respectively, with 8 bases between them. Germline-derived CDR1 and CDR2 are PRHDT and FYEKMQ (reference sequence). This CDR3 is 13 amino acids long. In DNA form, the CDR3 reads TGTGCCAGCAGCTTATTTCGGGGCAATGAGCAGTTCTTC. This codes for CASSLFRGNEQFF.

The CDR3 here is CASSALAGNNEQFF. CDR3 DNA: TGTGCCAGCAGCGCACTAGCGGGCAACAATGAGCAGTTCTTC. This chain links TRBV11-2 with TRBJ2-1; TRBD2 matches 9 bases. Germline V gives CDR1 SGHAT, CDR2 FQNNGV. V trimming: 5 bases; J trimming: 5 bases; junction bases outside the gene matches: 4. The CDR3 has 14 residues.

This chain joins TRBV7-9 and TRBJ2-5; D call uncertain. This CDR3 spans 13 amino acids. The V gene's germline CDR1 is SEHNR and CDR2 FQNEAQ (reference sequence). Between the trimmed V and J ends, which lost 0 bases and 5 bases, there was a span of 7 bases. CDR3 in DNA: TGTGCCAGCAGCTTAGCGCTAGACGAGACCCAGTACTTC. Translated: CASSLALDETQYF. Looking up the rest from reference TRBV7-9 and TRBJ2-5 gives the full variable domain: DTGVSQNPRHKITKRGQNVTFRCDPISEHNRLYWYRQTLGQGPEFLTYFQNEAQLEKSRLLSDRFSAERPKGSFSTLEIQRTEQGDSAMYLCASSLALDETQYFGPGTRLLVL.

The J gene is TRBJ1-1, the V gene TRBV30; D gene ambiguous. Germline V gene lookup returns CDR1 GTSNPN and CDR2 SVGIG (reference sequence). Trimming pared 0 bases from V and 5 bases from J, leaving 16 bases between. The CDR3 contains 15 residues. The CDR3 reads CAWSVLRSGFTEAFF. CDR3 nucleotide sequence: TGTGCCTGGAGTGTACTCCGGTCGGGATTTACTGAAGCTTTCTTT.

Remarks on this clone: A junction boundary mismatches the germline segment, possibly from a read error. This sequence joins TRBV5-6 and TRBJ1-6; 11 positions match TRBD1. Germline CDR1 and CDR2: SGHDT and YYEEEE. The CDR3 runs to 18 residues. In DNA form, the CDR3 reads TGTGCCAGCAGCCAAATAACGGGACAGGGGGATTTTAATTCACCCCCCCACTTT. Translation: CASSQITGQGDFNSPPHF.

The chain joins TRBV30 to TRBJ2-7; TRBD1 aligns across 10 bases. Germline V gene lookup returns CDR1 GTSNPN and CDR2 SVGIG (reference sequence). V gave up 1 base and J gave up 2 bases; unmatched junction bases: 5. The CDR3 is 15 amino acids. The CDR3 coding sequence is TGTGCCTGGAGTGCCGGGACAGGGGATCCCTACGAGCAGTACTTC. It encodes CAWSAGTGDPYEQYF.

The chain recombines TRBV2 with TRBJ2-3; 10 bases line up with TRBD2. CDR3 size: 17 residues. V lost 2 bases and J lost 5; bases outside the gene matches: 10. Germline V gene lookup returns CDR1 SNHLY and CDR2 FYNNEI. This chain's CDR3 is CASSENGSGRPGDTQYF. Here the CDR3 DNA reads TGTGCCAGCAGTGAAAATGGTAGCGGGAGGCCGGGAGATACGCAGTATTTT.

V and J are TRBV4-1 and TRBJ1-1; maybe TRBD1 (5 bases). V was shortened by 2 bases and J by 4 bases, with 8 bases between the two germline ends. The CDR3 length is 13 residues. The germline V gene encodes CDR1 MGHRA and CDR2 YSYEKL. The CDR3: CASSQMGGTEAFF. In DNA form, the CDR3 reads TGCGCCAGCAGCCAAATGGGGGGCACTGAAGCTTTCTTT.

The CDR3 protein is CASSQTGTGEAFF. CDR3 in DNA: TGTGCCAGCAGTCAAACCGGGACAGGGGAAGCTTTCTTT. The V gene is TRBV6-1, the J gene TRBJ1-1; TRBD1 agrees at 9 bases. V was clipped by 5 bases and J by 8 bases; unmatched bases: 6. This CDR3 has 13 amino acids. Germline lookup yields CDR1 MNHNS and CDR2 SASEGT.

The rearrangement uses TRBV4-3 and TRBJ1-4, with 11 positions matching TRBD1. J lost 8 bases, V lost 1 base, and 0 bases had no gene match. Germline CDR1 reads LGHNA; CDR2 reads YSLEER. This CDR3 is 14 amino acids long. CDR3 region: CASSQGTGGEKLFF. For the CDR3, the DNA is TGCGCCAGCAGCCAAGGGACAGGGGGCGAAAAACTGTTTTTT.